The 5 T cell receptor beta chains reported below all come from one sample, sequenced in a study of blood T cell repertoires in COVID-19. Method: immunoSEQ multiplex PCR; TCRdb's copy keeps in-frame clones and lacks some. In the table there are just under 350,000 clones, approximately 87% of which are singletons. The sequenced sample consisted of peripheral blood. The receptor set was obtained from a woman between 50 and 59 years old with COVID-19, enrolled during active disease.

V usage is TRBV7-8 and J usage is TRBJ2-7; maybe TRBD2 (5 bases). The germline V gene encodes CDR1 SGHVS and CDR2 FQNEAQ. With 7 bases removed from V and 1 base from J, the gap between germline ends came to 17 bases. The CDR3 loop spans 15 amino acids. The CDR3 sequence is CASTLLGGGSYEQYF. The CDR3 DNA is TGTGCCAGCACCCTCCTGGGCGGAGGTTCCTACGAGCAGTACTTC.

The chain links TRBV24-1 to TRBJ2-3; D possibly corresponds to TRBD2 (6 bases). CDR1 KGHDR and CDR2 SFDVKD come from the germline V gene. The CDR3 runs to 16 residues. V gave up 4 bases and J gave up 4 bases, with 17 bases separating them. Here the CDR3 reads CATSDPTRGISDTQYF. DNA of the CDR3: TGTGCCACCAGTGACCCGACTAGAGGGATATCAGATACGCAGTATTTT.

This clone was observed a single time. This sequence joins TRBV5-4 and TRBJ2-7; TRBD1 might be the D (6 bases). The CDR3 contains 15 residues. Trimming removed 4 bases from V and 5 bases from J, with 19 bases in between. The germline V gene has CDR1 SGHNT and CDR2 YYREEE (reference sequence). Written as DNA, the CDR3 is TGTGCCAGCAGCGTCGCGGGTGGGGGCTTGGACGAGCAGTACTTC. This codes for CASSVAGGGLDEQYF.

This clone was detected only once. The chain combines TRBV11-3 with TRBJ2-7, with TRBD2 matching over 9 bases. The CDR3 runs to 16 residues. Germline CDR1 reads SGHNT; CDR2 reads YENEEA. The junction had 12 bases not matched to a gene; V was cut back by 7 bases and J by 2 bases. CDR3 DNA sequence: TGTGCCAGCACCCTGGGAGGACTAGCGCGGGCCTACGAGCAGTACTTC. This gives the protein CASTLGGLARAYEQYF.

This clone was recorded a few times. The chain has TRBV19 and TRBJ2-2, with 11 bases lining up with TRBD1. V trimming: 5 bases; J trimming: 6 bases; junction bases outside the gene matches: 2. Germline V gene lookup returns CDR1 LNHDA and CDR2 SQIVND (reference sequence). The CDR3 runs to 14 residues. Here the CDR3 reads CASSRTGGSGELFF. CDR3 DNA: TGTGCCAGTAGTCGGACAGGGGGCTCCGGGGAGCTGTTTTTT.